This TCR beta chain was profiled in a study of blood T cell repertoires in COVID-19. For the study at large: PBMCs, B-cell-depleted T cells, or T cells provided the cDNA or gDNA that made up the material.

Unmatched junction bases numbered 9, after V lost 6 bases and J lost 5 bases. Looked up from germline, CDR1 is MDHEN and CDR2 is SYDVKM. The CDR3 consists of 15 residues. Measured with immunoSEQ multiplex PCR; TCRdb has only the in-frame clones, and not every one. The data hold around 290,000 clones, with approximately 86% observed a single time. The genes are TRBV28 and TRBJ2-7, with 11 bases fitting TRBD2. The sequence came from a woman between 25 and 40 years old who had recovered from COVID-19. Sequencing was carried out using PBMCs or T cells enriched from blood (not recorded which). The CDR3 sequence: CASSLSGGARNEQYF. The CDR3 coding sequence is TGTGCCAGCAGCCTTAGCGGGGGGGCCCGGAACGAGCAGTACTTC.